The T cell receptor beta chain described here comes from a study of graft-versus-host responses after intestinal transplantation. Study background: Transplants were multivisceral, liver-intestinal, or isolated intestinal. Recipients were all induced with anti-thymocyte globulin, then given tacrolimus and steroids for about 3 years.

Here immunoSEQ multiplex PCR was the method, and the copy in TCRdb shows in-frame clones only, minus some. The table has about 110,000 clones, roughly 93% seen once; the top ten hold less than 0.55%. CDR3 length: 13 residues. Deletions cut 0 bases from V and 5 bases from J, with 7 bases between. Germline-derived CDR1 and CDR2 are SGHDN and FVKESK. Study-wide results and limits: Ileal or blood samples showed some GvH clones first, and such clones were also found in recipient marrow. Where graft-donor T cell macrochimerism was present, patients had high graft-versus-host to host-versus-graft clonal ratios in allografts.

Notes on this clone: Its target is not known.

The input for sequencing was unstimulated CD8+ T cells sorted from spleen or lymph node cells, taken before intestinal transplant. V and J are TRBV14 and TRBJ2-5; no reliable D call. The receptor's source is a human donor who received an intestinal transplant. Here the CDR3 reads CASSQEMVETQYF. The CDR3 nucleotides are TGTGCCAGCAGCCAAGAGATGGTGGAGACCCAGTACTTC.